The clone carrying this TCR beta chain appeared many times. J gave up 2 bases and V 7 bases, and 2 bases lay outside the gene matches. Germline V gene data show CDR1 as MNHNS and CDR2 as SASEGT. The CDR3 runs 12 residues. PBMCs were density-gradient isolated from roughly 9.6 ml fresh blood. These data come from a study of Graves' ophthalmopathy and Graves' hyperthyroidism. As the template, RNA transcripts were used to amplify TCR beta CDR3 regions. An initial RT-PCR round employing HTBI primers preceded a second-round multiplex PCR. TCRdb reprocessed the multiplex PCR reads with MiXCR, giving one entry per CDR3 protein. The profile covers roughly 500,000 distinct CDR3 sequences, with about 15% appearing a single time and roughly 9.8% taken by the ten largest.

Material for sequencing was blood. This receptor was taken from a woman in her thirties with Graves' ophthalmopathy. This chain uses TRBV6-1 with TRBJ2-7; 7 bases map to TRBD2. The DNA of the CDR3 is TGTGCCAGCATCGGGACTACCTACGAGCAGTACTTC. This gives the protein CASIGTTYEQYF.